This TCR beta chain comes out of a study of shared clonotypes between healthy human individuals. The germline CDR1 and CDR2 sequences are MNHEY and SMNVEV (reference sequence). V shed 5 bases, J shed 0 bases, and the junction held 4 bases outside the gene matches. The CDR3 spans 14 residues. Naive CD45RA+ and memory CD45RA-negative subsets were split from CD4+ cells. Per sorted-subset replicate PCR, input was around 220 ng DNA, representing tens of thousands of T cell genomes. Profiled with immunoSEQ multiplex PCR; TCRdb holds only in-frame clones, not every one. The sample consists of around 2.1 million clones, nearly 97% of them appearing once. The study, taken as a whole, reports: Estimated clonotype richness was generally higher in naive than memory subsets.

As for this clone: The antigen remains undetermined.

Sequenced input: naive CD4+ T cells sorted from blood. Documented subset: CD45RA+ positively selected. The chain joins TRBV27 to TRBJ2-7, with 7 bases that match TRBD1. The sequence came from a man aged 18-30 years in good health. The DNA for the CDR3 is TGTGCCAGCAGTGGACAGGTCTACTCCTACGAGCAGTACTTC. Its translation is CASSGQVYSYEQYF.